This T cell receptor (beta chain) was sequenced in a study of CXCR3-negative and CXCR3-positive naive CD8 T cells (dated by TCRdb to between 2017 and 2020). Study-wide context: In total, some 140 million TRB reads were obtained, which works out to roughly 1.5 +/- 0.3 million reads per library. Naive subsets from 5 or 6 donors and memory cells from 3 donors were included in the TRBV-TRBJ cluster analysis. Data from fewer than 12 donors, pooled across two independent experiments, went into the diversity and physicochemical repertoire analyses.

For every CD8+ T cell subset, 300,000 cells were flow-sorted straight into RLT lysis buffer, and each subset was sorted in triplicate. To keep memory contaminants out, a stringent definition of naive CD8+ T cells was applied: CD45RO-CCR7+CD27+CD95-. Peripheral blood mononuclear cells were isolated from buffy coats by standard density gradient centrifugation. A FACSAria III was used to flow-sort naive CD8+ T cells into CXCR3-negative and CXCR3-positive populations. Total RNA was extracted from sorted cells using an RNeasy Mini Kit. From the germline V gene (reference sequence), CDR1 is MNHNY and CDR2 is SVGAGI. The CDR3 runs 17 amino acids, cysteine and phenylalanine included. DNA for this receptor is not on file. The data were produced on a NextSeq 550. The Human TCR Profiling Kit (MiLaboratory) was used to make UMI-labeled 5' RACE TRB cDNA libraries. The full amount of extracted RNA was used for cDNA synthesis, and the full amount of resulting cDNA was used for PCR amplification. Libraries were prepared in parallel using an identical number of PCR cycles. For the original study's pipeline: With a minimum of two reads required per UMI, MIGEC and MiXCR pulled out about 50,000 +/- 10,000 unique UMI-labeled TRB cDNA molecules from each library. Each library averaged approximately 40,000 +/- 10,000 functional in-frame TRB CDR3 nucleotide clonotypes without stop codons. After each sample was downsampled to 5000 UMI-labeled TRB molecules, VDJtools was used to calculate diversity metrics such as normalized Shannon-Wiener and Chao1. For the central five CDR3 residues, VDJtools calculated physicochemical properties weighted by clonotype size, namely interaction energy, strength, volume and Kidera factor 4. TCRdb reprocessed the reads, so every CDR3 protein sequence counts as one entry and DNA is not shown. These V and J calls derive from TCRdb rather than the authors' analysis. This specimen's table enumerates around 63,000 distinct CDR3 sequences. The top ten clonotypes cover around 5% of the sample.

For this clonotype: It lacks a known antigen.

General study outcomes and caveats: TRB CDR3s from CXCR3-positive naive cells showed higher hydrophobicity (lower Kidera factor 4), lower energy, and higher strength and volume indices than CXCR3-negative naive cells. Comparably high repertoire diversity was found in both naive subsets, whereas much lower repertoire diversity was found in memory CD8+ T cells. CXCR3 expression partially decreased after cryopreservation, so most assays used freshly isolated PBMCs. Because surface CD5, which is linked to self-reactivity in mice, was comparable between the naive subsets, TCR interaction strength was also inferred from the physicochemical properties of TRB CDR3s. Within the same donor, TRBV-TRBJ usage looked similar between naive CXCR3-negative and CXCR3-positive cells, but memory cells had distinct patterns.

The sample consisted of naive CXCR3+ CD8+ T cells from blood. Taken with the paper, the label for cell subset or site translates to: CD45RO-CCR7+CD27+CD95- naive CD8+ T cells expressing CXCR3 (TNR3+). The rearranged segments are TRBV6-6 and TRBJ2-7; the TCRdb call, TRBD1, lacks DNA for checking. The sequence came from a human donor in good health. Some clones in this sample may be carry-over from other donors' samples. The CDR3 reads as follows: CASSYSDDVPLHYEQYF.